The rows below give T cell receptor beta chains drawn from one sample of a study of radiotherapy plus CTLA-4 blockade in lung cancer. Produced via immunoSEQ multiplex PCR; TCRdb's table is partial and in-frame only. Of about 77,000 clones in the sample, roughly 70% were seen once. The specimen comprised peripheral blood, sampled from a patient treated with radiotherapy plus ipilimumab. All receptors come from a human donor with non-small cell lung cancer whose response to radiotherapy plus ipilimumab could not be evaluated. CDR3s include the opening cysteine and the closing phenylalanine or tryptophan. The D gene is left open where the match is weak. Part of the rows lack a size; the others show once, few, many or a class for expanded clones.

>-|TRBJ2-7|-|TRBV2
CASRLDRGEQYF
TGTGCCAGCAGGTTAGATAGGGGCGAGCAGTACTTC
>-|TRBJ2-3|TRBD2|TRBV5-4
CASSSRGGGGDTQYF
TGTGCCAGCAGCTCGCGGGGGGGCGGGGGAGATACGCAGTATTTT
>-|TRBJ1-6|TRBD1|TRBV4-1
CASSITPPPPAGGPPFNSPLHF
TGCGCCAGCAGCATTACCCCACCCCCCCCGGCAGGGGGACCCCCATTTAATTCACCCCTCCACTTT
>few|TRBJ1-4|-|TRBV2
CASSDLQGNEKLFF
TGTGCCAGCAGCGACCTACAGGGAAACGAAAAACTGTTTTTT
>-|TRBJ1-1|TRBD1|TRBV6-1
CASSRQGAEAFF
TGTGCCAGCAGTCGACAGGGCGCTGAAGCTTTCTTT
>-|TRBJ2-5|-|TRBV5-1
CASSLAVAQRETQYF
TGCGCCAGCAGCTTGGCGGTTGCGCAACGAGAGACCCAGTACTTC
>-|TRBJ2-5|-|TRBV19
CASSAIGTQYF
TGTGCCAGTAGTGCGATCGGGACCCAGTACTTC
>-|TRBJ2-5|-|TRBV13
CASSHTGYQETQYF
TGTGCCAGCAGTCATACAGGGTACCAAGAGACCCAGTACTTC
>once|TRBJ2-2|-|TRBV27
CASGLMGTGELFF
TGTGCCAGCGGACTCATGGGCACCGGGGAGCTGTTTTTT
>-|TRBJ1-6|TRBD1|TRBV27
CASSLSQGTGVYSPLHF
TGTGCCAGCAGTTTATCGCAGGGTACAGGGGTCTATTCACCCCTCCACTTT
>few|TRBJ1-2|TRBD1|TRBV13
CASSLGQGAEGYTF
TGTGCCAGCAGCTTGGGACAGGGGGCGGAAGGCTACACCTTC
>-|TRBJ1-2|-|TRBV9
CASRAPSIYGYTF
TGTGCCAGCAGAGCGCCTAGTATCTATGGCTACACCTTC
>-|TRBJ2-2|-|TRBV2
CASTLLDTGELFF
TGTGCCAGCACCCTGTTAGACACCGGGGAGCTGTTTTTT
>-|TRBJ2-7|-|TRBV9
CASCVRGSIEQYF
TGTGCCAGCTGTGTTAGGGGCTCCATCGAGCAGTACTTC
>-|TRBJ1-1|-|TRBV2
CASSDSTRSHTEAFF
TGTGCCAGCAGCGACTCCACAAGGTCCCACACTGAAGCTTTCTTT
>few|TRBJ2-5|-|TRBV30
CAWSVGGFQETQYF
TGTGCCTGGAGTGTAGGAGGTTTCCAAGAGACCCAGTACTTC
>-|TRBJ1-3|-|TRBV6-1
CASRDWSGNTIYF
TGTGCCAGTCGGGACTGGTCTGGAAACACCATATATTTT
>-|TRBJ1-2|-|TRBV6-5
CASSEPGDYGYTF
TGTGCCAGCAGTGAACCAGGGGACTATGGCTACACCTTC
>-|TRBJ2-3|-|TRBV5-4
CASSLRADGTDTQYF
TGTGCCAGCAGCTTAAGAGCGGACGGCACAGATACGCAGTATTTT
>few|TRBJ1-6|-|TRBV2
CASNSAGKTPLHF
TGTGCCAGCAACTCAGCAGGGAAGACGCCCCTCCACTTT
>once|TRBJ2-1|TRBD2|TRBV7-8
CASSYPGLGGEQFF
TGTGCCAGCAGCTATCCGGGACTAGGGGGTGAGCAGTTCTTC
>-|TRBJ2-2|TRBD1|TRBV5-4
CASSLGQGGNTGELFF
TGTGCCAGCAGCTTGGGACAGGGGGGGAACACCGGGGAGCTGTTTTTT
>-|TRBJ1-2|-|TRBV4-3
CASSQDRVYGYTF
TGCGCCAGCAGCCAAGACCGCGTCTATGGCTACACCTTC
>-|TRBJ1-2|-|TRBV19
CASSISAQGDYGYTF
TGTGCCAGTAGTATTTCAGCCCAGGGCGACTATGGCTACACCTTC
>-|TRBJ1-5|TRBD1|TRBV2
CASSELRQGNQPQHF
TGTGCCAGCAGTGAACTGAGACAGGGGAATCAGCCCCAGCATTTT
>once|TRBJ1-1|TRBD1|TRBV11-2
CASSLAVTGVNTEAFF
TGTGCCAGCAGCTTAGCTGTCACAGGGGTGAACACTGAAGCTTTCTTT
>-|TRBJ2-2|TRBD2|TRBV9
CASSVPGRANTGELFF
TGTGCCAGCAGCGTACCCGGGAGGGCGAACACCGGGGAGCTGTTTTTT
>-|TRBJ2-3|-|TRBV19
CASSIGQTSTDTQYF
TGTGCCAGTAGTATAGGGCAGACTAGCACAGATACGCAGTATTTT
>once|TRBJ1-2|-|TRBV19
CASRHQGPPYGYTF
TGTGCCAGTAGACATCAGGGGCCGCCCTATGGCTACACCTTC
>few|TRBJ2-1|-|TRBV9
CASNPIPTTSLNEQFF
TGTGCCAGCAACCCGATCCCCACGACTTCTCTTAATGAGCAGTTCTTC
>-|TRBJ2-7|TRBD2|TRBV19
CASSIGLAGLREQYF
TGTGCCAGTAGTATAGGACTAGCGGGACTTCGCGAGCAGTACTTC
>-|TRBJ1-3|-|TRBV28
CASSFGSGNTIYF
TGTGCCAGCAGTTTTGGTAGTGGAAACACCATATATTTT
>-|TRBJ2-3|-|TRBV6-1
CASSEIRLGPDTQYF
TGTGCCAGCAGTGAAATAAGACTAGGACCAGATACGCAGTATTTT
>-|TRBJ1-2|TRBD1|TRBV4-1
CASSQPTTGNYGYTF
TGCGCCAGCAGCCAACCGACGACAGGGAACTATGGCTACACCTTC
>-|TRBJ2-5|-|TRBV5-1
CASRGEGETQYF
TGCGCCAGCAGGGGAGAAGGTGAGACCCAGTACTTC
>-|TRBJ2-7|-|TRBV5-1
CASSLYIEFEQYF
TGCGCCAGCAGCTTGTATATAGAATTCGAGCAGTACTTC
>-|TRBJ1-1|-|TRBV6-5
CASSQGGGTEAFF
TGTGCCAGCAGCCAAGGGGGGGGCACTGAAGCTTTCTTT
>many|TRBJ2-1|TRBD2|TRBV10-2
CASSAGLALYNEQFF
TGCGCCAGCAGTGCGGGACTAGCTCTTTACAATGAGCAGTTCTTC
>-|TRBJ2-3|TRBD2|TRBV28
CASRPGTSGDSSTDTQYF
TGTGCCAGCAGACCAGGGACTAGCGGGGACTCTAGCACAGATACGCAGTATTTT
>few|TRBJ1-5|TRBD1|TRBV4-1
CASSQTRQGGNQPQHF
TGCGCCAGCAGCCAGACACGACAGGGGGGGAATCAGCCCCAGCATTTT
>medium-sized|TRBJ1-1|TRBD1|TRBV28
CASSLTQGPKPEAFF
TGTGCCAGCAGTTTAACACAGGGGCCAAAACCTGAGGCTTTCTTT
>-|TRBJ2-7|-|TRBV5-6
CASSTGFSYEQYF
TGTGCCAGCAGCACAGGGTTCTCCTACGAGCAGTACTTC
>-|TRBJ1-6|-|TRBV7-2
CASSFSGSPLHF
TGTGCCAGCAGCTTTTCGGGGTCACCCCTCCACTTT
>-|TRBJ2-1|-|TRBV29-1
CSAPPRTLDNEQFF
TGCAGCGCTCCGCCCCGGACACTTGACAATGAGCAGTTCTTC
>-|TRBJ1-1|TRBD1|TRBV7-8
CASSLLPDRGGTEAFF
TGTGCCAGCAGCCTATTACCGGACAGGGGCGGCACTGAAGCTTTCTTT
>-|TRBJ2-3|-|TRBV7-2
CASSLVPDTSTDTQYF
TGTGCCAGCAGCTTAGTCCCGGACACTAGCACAGATACGCAGTATTTT
>-|TRBJ1-2|-|TRBV29-1
CSVETRQGGGYTF
TGCAGCGTCGAAACCAGGCAGGGCGGTGGCTACACCTTC
>-|TRBJ1-1|TRBD1|TRBV27
CASSLSSDRGPPNTEAFF
TGTGCCAGCAGTTTATCCTCCGACAGGGGCCCACCGAACACTGAAGCTTTCTTT
>few|TRBJ2-7|TRBD1|TRBV11-1
CASSLGDRGHKSESYEQYF
TGTGCCAGCAGCCTAGGTGACAGGGGGCATAAATCGGAGTCCTACGAGCAGTACTTC
>-|TRBJ2-5|-|TRBV7-6
CASSLQQIQETQYF
TGTGCCAGCAGCTTACAACAGATCCAAGAGACCCAGTACTTC
>-|TRBJ1-1|TRBD1|TRBV7-2
CASRAGQGNWAFF
TGTGCCAGCAGGGCGGGACAGGGGAACTGGGCTTTCTTT